This T cell receptor (beta chain) was sequenced during a study of cytomegalovirus exposure and HLA in healthy donors (dated by TCRdb to the late 2010s). Study-wide context: An earlier analysis of 587 of the donors reported 276 Gb of sequence data and 117 million unique TCR beta sequences obtained from roughly 180 million T cells. The study aimed to test whether signatures of past pathogen exposure could be identified by cataloging public T cell receptors. A later genetic analysis used genome-wide SNP genotypes for about three fifths of the roughly 700 donors, treating that subset as a discovery cohort. Across 300 to 500 genotyped donors of the cohort, an average of roughly 230,000 unique TCR beta nucleotide sequences per donor were sequenced, and roughly 20% of those sequences were non-productive. The study combined high-throughput TCR immunosequencing, statistical association of individual TCRs with disease status, and machine learning to predict cytomegalovirus infection status. All discovery cohort repertoires had been generated using a single sequencing platform. The number of typed donors differed by locus: about 629-630 for A, B, C, DRB1 and DQB1; 500 to 550 for DQA1; approximately 600 for DPA1; and about 470 for DPB1. The study profiled the T cell repertoires of fewer than 850 subjects by immunosequencing and related them to cytomegalovirus serostatus. About 280 gigabases of sequencing data and 70 million to 100 million unique TCR sequences made up an early release that covered over 550 HLA-typed donors. A later analysis re-examined previously published TCR beta repertoires from hundreds of donors and added high-resolution HLA genotyping to investigate patterns of TCR occurrence. Of the roughly 400 genotyped donors, about 80% fell in the genetic ancestry cluster associated with self-reported Caucasian donors. An earlier analysis of approximately 630 of the donors applied high-throughput TCR beta sequencing to assess whether each TCR beta V gene segment acted as functional or pseudogenic. Donor age, sex, ethnicity and CMV serostatus were compiled alongside the repertoire data. About 5 DR-DQ haplotypes were handled as single units for association and clustering, since linkage in the cohort was strong. HLA typing covered class I and class II loci at four-digit resolution. In the later analysis, no new phenotypic data were used to find candidate immune exposures; instead, reliance was placed on TCR beta sequences and their occurrence across donors. In addition to the first cohort of several hundred subjects, a separate validation cohort of around 110 different subjects was used.

The cohort was made up of approximately 700 healthy bone marrow donors. All cohort members were sampled while nominally healthy, although unrecorded immune exposures were likely present. The donor tested CMV seronegative, placing the donor among the 350 to 400 seronegative members of the cohort. A peripheral blood sample was collected from each donor, and TCR beta sequencing was performed on peripheral blood mononuclear cells. Genomic DNA was extracted from the blood cell samples with the Qiagen DNeasy Blood Extraction Kit. Library prep was done by the immunoSEQ multiplex PCR assay. For the multiplex PCR, a mixture combining 60 forward primers for TCR Vbeta segments and 13 reverse primers for TCR Jbeta segments was used. A multiplex PCR assay on genomic DNA amplified the CDR3 region of rearranged TCR beta genes. Amplified TCR beta libraries were sequenced as 87-base-pair reads on the Illumina HiSeq System. On the study's bioinformatics: In a later analysis, around 80 million unique TCR beta chains were counted across the 500 to 850 repertoires, and roughly 10 million of these chains were shared by at least two donors. Raw reads were error-corrected and collapsed into unique sequences with a nearest-neighbor algorithm that merged closely related sequences to remove PCR and sequencing errors. CDR3 sequences were aligned to IMGT reference sequences to assign V, D and J gene segments. For a sequence to be retained, at least a six-nucleotide match to both a V gene segment and a J gene segment was required. Rearrangements were called productive when the CDR3 lacked stop codons and stayed in frame with V and J; all others were non-productive. Following IMGT convention, CDR3 was defined as the stretch from the second conserved V-encoded cysteine up to the conserved J-encoded phenylalanine. Sequences without an unambiguous match to a single V gene segment were excluded from the earlier analysis of about 630 of the donors. In an earlier analysis of about 590 of the donors, a V segment was called functional when productive rearrangements were above 56.7%, and segregating when the standard deviation between donors exceeded 5%. A statistical classification framework was built for diagnosing cytomegalovirus status from the catalog of TCR beta chain sequences. V and J gene assignment, in a later analysis, came from comparing TCR nucleotide sequences with IMGT/GENE-DB human TR gene sequences. The TCRdist pipeline was used in a later analysis to assign CDR3 sequences and most-parsimonious VDJ recombination scenarios. In a later analysis, each TCR beta chain was defined by its CDR3 amino acid sequence together with its V-gene family, and reads lacking a unique V-gene family were excluded. To address suspected cross-contamination and a sequencing artifact, a later analysis removed 450 to 700 highly shared, low-generation-probability nucleotide sequences. A later analysis calculated a clonal expansion index for each public chain from normalized within-repertoire ranks of inferred template counts. A later analysis computed generation probabilities with a VDJ recombination model fitted to out-of-frame rearrangements, and checked the results against IGoR. In a later analysis, TCR-TCR, TCR-HLA and TCR-CMV co-occurrence was scored with hypergeometric tests, and a repertoire-size bias correction was applied to TCR pairs. A later analysis estimated false discovery rates by permuting HLA or CMV assignments 20 times. In a later analysis, co-occurring TCRs were grouped using DBSCAN, and TCRdist sequence similarity was added for clustering within HLA-allele-positive subsets. Co-occurrence clustering excluded repertoires with fewer than 30,000 or more than 120,000 public chains, plus five with anomalous nucleotide sharing. The source is immuneACCESS, and TCRdb retained only in-frame sequences with V and J called. Part of the clones is not carried over; for the studies checked, unresolved V genes explain less than half of this, and the remainder is unexplained. Clone size and the V and J calls come from that table; the DNA yielded D and trimming. The sample profile shows around 140,000 clones; 70% to 85% of them were found once. The ten largest clones represent around 2.4% of the sample.

V is trimmed back by 4 bases and J by 10 bases, and the junction contains 5 bases that no gene match accounts for. The CDR3 covers 13 residues, taking in both the cysteine and the phenylalanine. Only the CDR3 part of the read is kept: 39 bases, read in frame from the first base. Based on the germline V gene (reference sequence), the CDR1 and CDR2 sequences are GTSNPN and SVGIG. Points on this clone: This receptor's antigen is unknown. No base quality values were provided; no much bigger clone lies one nucleotide off.

Overall results and qualifications from the work: Broadly in line with IMGT annotations, most TCR beta V segments showed up in productive rearrangements about 87% or about 30% of the time in an earlier analysis of 587 of the donors. In a later analysis, around 17,000 TCR beta sequences were associated with specific HLA alleles at a false discovery rate of 0.05. A further reported finding was that TCR beta sequences accurately predicted the HLA-A and HLA-B alleles for most subjects in the first cohort. According to the authors, the approach could potentially be generalized to other disease states and immunological phenotypes. Linkage disequilibrium might explain the correlated functional status among segregating V segments, but an unknown experimental factor could not be ruled out. The 87-base-pair reads could not distinguish some IMGT-functional V segments, including TRBV6-2 and TRBV6-3, so those segments were excluded. Three of the identified cytomegalovirus-associated TCR beta chains were confirmed in vitro to be specific for cytomegalovirus antigens. A later analysis found that HLA-associated TCR beta chains were more clonally expanded and had lower generation probabilities than equally common non-associated chains. In the study, around 150 TCR beta chains were listed as associated with cytomegalovirus. HLA typing was unavailable for some donors at each locus, so association tests used only the typed subset. According to a later genetic analysis, donors in an Asian-associated ancestry cluster had fewer N-insertions in productive TCRs than the approximately 630-donor mean. A later analysis reported that several top co-occurrence clusters appeared linked to parvovirus B19, influenza, CMV and Epstein-Barr virus. The classifier was reported to diagnose cytomegalovirus status with high specificity and sensitivity in both the original and validation cohorts. In a later genetic analysis, a missense DCLRE1C variant was associated with V-gene and J-gene trimming of TCR beta chains, and the association was replicated in an independent cohort. The presence/absence analyses assumed that sequencing depth was roughly uniform across donors, and that assumption may not be true. About 15 rarely observed V segments, including chromosome 9 orphons, were excluded from the earlier analysis of 550 to 700 of the donors because counts were too low. CMV serostatus was the only immune exposure information available for the cohort. A cluster of highly shared sequence variants was judged likely to be a technical artifact of the sequencing pipeline. Assigning TCR associations to individual alleles was difficult when HLA alleles, especially DR and DQ, strongly co-occurred. According to a later analysis, TCR association rates differed among HLA loci, with DRB1 alleles showing the most associated TCRs and HLA-C alleles showing the fewest. Only TCR beta chains were sequenced in this cohort, and the absence of alpha or paired-chain data limited detectable features. Across donors, most TCR sequences were observed very rarely, whereas some public TCRs were present in many individuals. In a later analysis, most CMV-associated TCR beta chains were found to appear HLA-restricted, with HLA associations seemingly driven largely by CMV exposure.

This sequence uses TRBV30 and TRBJ1-6; 9 central bases correspond to TRBD1. The sequenced sample consisted of PBMCs. The receptor's source is a male donor in good health and CMV-seronegative. The sequenced DNA: TGTGCCTGGACCCGGGACAGGGTGTCACCCCTCCACTTT. It translates to CAWTRDRVSPLHF.